Following are 26 T cell receptor beta chains from one sample sequenced in a study of early T cells in non-severe SARS-CoV-2 infection. TCRdb ran MiXCR on the 5' RACE reads and lists one entry per CDR3 protein. The top ten hold approximately 8.4% of the sample, which has tens of thousands of distinct CDR3 sequences, roughly a sixth seen once. Sequencing was performed on whole blood, taken at baseline. All receptors come from an adult who was a healthcare worker with PCR-confirmed SARS-CoV-2 infection or an uninfected control (not recorded which).

This clonotype was seen a few times. J is TRBJ2-1 and V is TRBV7-8; 9 bases fit TRBD2. The CDR3 has 15 residues. Trimming at V came to 1 base and at J to 5 bases, leaving 3 bases not matched to a gene. Germline CDR1 SGHVS, CDR2 FQNEAQ. The CDR3 DNA sequence: TGTGCCAGCAGCTTAGATAGCGGGGGTGACAATGAGCAGTTCTTC. The encoded protein is CASSLDSGGDNEQFF. The full variable domain, with the rest looked up from reference TRBV7-8 and TRBJ2-1, is GAGVSQSPRYKVAKRGQDVALRCDPISGHVSLFWYQQALGQGPEFLTYFQNEAQLDKSGLPSDRFFAERPEGSVSTLKIQRTQQEDSAVYLCASSLDSGGDNEQFFGPGTRLTVL.

This chain uses TRBV19 with TRBJ1-2, with 10 nucleotides matching TRBD1. Germline V gene data show CDR1 as LNHDA and CDR2 as SQIVND (reference sequence). This CDR3 is built from 14 residues. V lost 3 bases, J lost 6 bases, and 4 bases stayed unmatched. CDR3 region: CASSIGQGVHGYTF. CDR3 nucleotides: TGTGCCAGTAGTATTGGACAGGGGGTCCATGGCTACACCTTC.

This clonotype was observed a few times. The J gene is TRBJ2-3, the V gene TRBV20-1; 7 bases line up with TRBD1. V was clipped by 4 bases and J by 2 bases; unmatched bases: 9. CDR1 and CDR2 (germline): DFQATT, SNEGSKA (reference sequence). This CDR3 has 15 amino acids. This chain's CDR3 is CSANDRVGATDTQYF. CDR3 bases: TGCAGTGCTAACGACAGGGTGGGGGCCACAGATACGCAGTATTTT.

The V gene is TRBV12-3 or TRBV12-4, the J gene TRBJ1-5; tentatively, D is TRBD1 (6 bases). The CDR3 length is 13 residues. The germline V and J ends were trimmed by 6 bases and 9 bases, with 15 bases remaining between them. In DNA form, the CDR3 reads TGTGCCAGCAGCCAGGGGTCCCGGACGCCCCAGCATTTT. Its protein is CASSQGSRTPQHF.

This clonotype came up many times. The rearrangement joins TRBV7-2 to TRBJ1-2; 10 bases fit TRBD1. The CDR3 spans 14 residues. Germline V gives CDR1 SGHTA, CDR2 FQGNSA. V was clipped by 5 bases and J by 5 bases; unmatched bases: 5. CDR3 loop: CASSPGTGAYGYTF. The CDR3 DNA sequence: TGTGCCAGCAGCCCCGGGACAGGGGCGTATGGCTACACCTTC.

A few counts support this clonotype. The chain uses TRBV13 and TRBJ2-1; 8 nucleotides agree with TRBD2. Trimming at V came to 3 bases and at J to 0 bases, leaving 4 bases not matched to a gene. The germline V gene has CDR1 PRHDT and CDR2 FYEKMQ (reference sequence). CDR3 length: 16 amino acids. The DNA for the CDR3 is TGTGCCAGCAGCTTTAGCGGGGCCAGCTCCTACAATGAGCAGTTCTTC. Translating gives CASSFSGASSYNEQFF. Supplemented by reference TRBV13 and TRBJ2-1, the full variable domain reads AAGVIQSPRHLIKEKRETATLKCYPIPRHDTVYWYQQGPGQDPQFLISFYEKMQSDKGSIPDRFSAQQFSDYHSELNMSSLELGDSALYFCASSFSGASSYNEQFFGPGTRLTVL.

A single count supports this clonotype. CDR3 sequence (DNA): TGTGCCAGCAGCCAGGACGGGGTCTCCTACAATGAGCAGTTCTTC. Translation gives CASSQDGVSYNEQFF. The chain combines TRBV5-5 with TRBJ2-1; weak D call: TRBD2 (5 bases). Germline V gene data show CDR1 as SGHKS and CDR2 as YYEKEE (reference sequence). V was pared by 4 bases and J by 0 bases, with 11 bases between. CDR3 length: 15 residues.

The V gene is TRBV6-2 or TRBV6-3, the J gene TRBJ1-1; 10 bases align to TRBD1. The germline CDR1 and CDR2 sequences are MNHEY and SVGEGT. The CDR3 sequence is 16 residues long. J lost 0 bases, V lost 5 bases, and 6 bases had no gene match. Written as DNA, the CDR3 is TGTGCCAGCAGTACCGGGACAGGGGCGATGAACACTGAAGCTTTCTTT. Translation gives CASSTGTGAMNTEAFF.

The chain links TRBV20-1 to TRBJ2-7, with a tentative D call TRBD2 (6 bases). Between the trimmed V and J ends, which lost 0 bases and 3 bases, there was a span of 12 bases. The germline CDR1 and CDR2 sequences are DFQATT and SNEGSKA (reference sequence). The CDR3 is made up of 14 amino acids. The CDR3 region has the DNA TGCAGTGCTAGAGATCCCGGGAGAGTCTACGAGCAGTACTTC. It codes for CSARDPGRVYEQYF.

This clonotype was observed a handful of times. The chain has TRBV7-2 and TRBJ2-3, with D perhaps TRBD2 (5 bases). The CDR3 loop spans 12 amino acids. Between the trimmed V and J ends, which lost 5 bases and 7 bases, there was a span of 10 bases. Germline assignment: CDR1 SGHTA and CDR2 FQGNSA. The CDR3 coding sequence is TGTGCCAGCAGCAAGACTACGAATACGCAGTATTTT. It specifies CASSKTTNTQYF.

This clonotype has ten or more counts. This chain connects TRBV29-1 to TRBJ2-7, with a possible D match to TRBD2 (6 bases). CDR3 length: 13 residues. Between the trimmed V and J ends, which lost 7 bases and 6 bases, there was a span of 19 bases. CDR1 SQVTM and CDR2 ANQGSEA come from the germline V gene. Here the CDR3 DNA reads TGCAGCGCCCAAATGGGGGGAATGTTCGAGCAGTACTTC. This codes for CSAQMGGMFEQYF.

This clonotype was seen repeatedly, ten times or more. The chain carries TRBV9 and TRBJ2-1; a possible D gene is TRBD1 (5 bases). V shed 4 bases and J shed 7 bases, with 12 bases lying between them. Germline CDR1 reads SGDLS; CDR2 reads YYNGEE. This CDR3 is built from 13 residues. DNA for the CDR3: TGTGCCAGCAGCCCACCTCAGGGAAATGAGCAGTTCTTC. Its protein product is CASSPPQGNEQFF.

This chain links TRBV6-1 with TRBJ2-7, with D tentatively TRBD1 (7 bases). The ends were cut back, 10 bases at V and 3 bases at J, with 16 bases in the middle. CDR1 and CDR2 from the germline V gene are MNHNS and SASEGT. The CDR3 spans 13 residues. The CDR3 DNA reads as TGTGCCACACAGTCGGGGGACAGCTACGAGCAGTACTTC. Protein: CATQSGDSYEQYF.

This chain links TRBV11-2 with TRBJ2-4; D call uncertain. Trimming cost V 3 bases and J 4 bases, with 7 bases left between them. This CDR3 is built from 13 residues. Germline values: CDR1 SGHAT, CDR2 FQNNGV. The CDR3 loop reads CASSFGPKNIQYF. Here the CDR3 DNA reads TGTGCCAGCAGCTTCGGCCCGAAAAACATTCAGTACTTC.

The rearrangement links TRBV5-1 to TRBJ1-2, with 9 bases fitting TRBD1. Germline loops: CDR1 SGHRS, CDR2 YFSETQ. V gave up 4 bases and J gave up 2 bases; unmatched junction bases: 6. The CDR3 sequence is 15 residues long. The CDR3 protein is CASSQWTGANYGYTF. The DNA of the CDR3 is TGCGCCAGCAGCCAGTGGACAGGGGCCAACTATGGCTACACCTTC.

The table lists this clonotype with many counts. The chain carries TRBV12-3 or TRBV12-4 and TRBJ2-2; no definite D call. The germline V and J ends were trimmed by 6 bases and 8 bases, with 10 bases remaining between them. The CDR3 loop spans 12 amino acids. CDR3 protein: CASRPIWGELFF. The CDR3 DNA sequence: TGTGCCAGCAGGCCAATTTGGGGGGAGCTGTTTTTT.

This clonotype showed up just a few times. The V gene is TRBV29-1, the J gene TRBJ2-7; TRBD2 might be the D (5 bases). The CDR3 has 11 residues. V lost 7 bases and J lost 4, with 11 bases in between. Germline V CDR1 and CDR2: SQVTM, ANQGSEA. The CDR3 here is CSGLRDYEQYF. CDR3 coding DNA: TGCAGCGGTCTCCGGGATTACGAGCAGTACTTC.

This clonotype showed up many times. J is TRBJ2-1 and V is TRBV25-1; D may match TRBD1 or TRBD2 (6 bases each). CDR1 and CDR2 (germline): MGHDK, SYGVNS. The CDR3 covers 16 residues. The V end was cut by 4 bases, the J end by 0 bases, with 13 bases between. The CDR3 region has the DNA TGTGCCAGCAGTGCCTGGGGGGCGGGCTCCTACAATGAGCAGTTCTTC. Translating it yields CASSAWGAGSYNEQFF. Complete variable domain (other parts from reference TRBV25-1 and TRBJ2-1): EADIYQTPRYLVIGTGKKITLECSQTMGHDKMYWYQQDPGMELHLIHYSYGVNSTEKGDLSSESTVSRIRTEHFPLTLESARPSHTSQYLCASSAWGAGSYNEQFFGPGTRLTVL.

As to this clonotype: Its ends do not fully match the called genes, so a read error is possible. The CDR3 coding sequence is TGTGTCAGCGAAGCAGGATACACTGAAGCTTTCTTT. This sequence encodes CVSEAGYTEAFF. The chain joins TRBV25-1 to TRBJ1-1; D is unclear. Germline assignment: CDR1 MGHDK and CDR2 SYGVNS. This CDR3 is built from 12 residues.

The chain is built from TRBV12-3 or TRBV12-4 and TRBJ2-2; 8 positions match TRBD2. The CDR3 spans 14 residues. Trimming cost V 6 bases and J 4 bases; bases outside gene matches: 4. CDR3 DNA: TGTGCCAGCAGGATAGCGGGAAGCACCGGGGAGCTGTTTTTT. Its protein is CASRIAGSTGELFF.

The rearrangement uses TRBV6-6 and TRBJ1-5; 9 positions agree with TRBD1. J was trimmed by 7 bases and V by 4 bases; bases with no gene match: 5. Per germline, CDR1 MNHNY and CDR2 SVGAGI (reference sequence). This CDR3 is built from 14 residues. The CDR3 sequence: CASSLQGARQPQHF. Here the CDR3 DNA reads TGTGCCAGCAGTTTACAGGGGGCAAGGCAGCCCCAGCATTTT.

This chain links TRBV10-3 with TRBJ1-3; maybe TRBD1 (6 bases). The germline V gene encodes CDR1 ENHRY and CDR2 SYGVKD. Trimming left V 0 bases short and J 0 bases short, with 9 bases between. This CDR3 is 16 amino acids long. This chain's CDR3 is CAISESPDSSGNTIYF. In nucleotides, the CDR3 is TGTGCCATCAGTGAGTCGCCGGACAGCTCTGGAAACACCATATATTTT.

The chain has TRBV11-2 and TRBJ2-1; the match to TRBD2 covers 7 bases. The CDR3 sequence is 15 residues long. Trimming removed 6 bases from V and 3 bases from J; junction bases left unmatched: 8. Germline V lookup: CDR1 SGHAT, CDR2 FQNNGV. The CDR3 loop is CASRTPGLLYNEQFF. CDR3 DNA sequence: TGTGCCAGCAGAACTCCGGGACTACTCTACAATGAGCAGTTCTTC.

In its sample, this clonotype was seen many times. The chain joins TRBV28 to TRBJ1-2; D is ambiguous. Germline V gives CDR1 MDHEN, CDR2 SYDVKM. CDR3 size: 15 residues. The ends were cut back, 6 bases at V and 0 bases at J, with 14 bases in the middle. The CDR3 bases are TGTGCCAGCAGCTCCTACGGGCCTTCTAACTATGGCTACACCTTC. It yields the protein CASSSYGPSNYGYTF.

As to this clonotype: One end of the junction is discordant with germline, which a read error may explain. The chain has TRBV30 and TRBJ2-7; 8 nucleotides align to TRBD1. The CDR3 length is 15 residues. The germline V gene encodes CDR1 GTSNPN and CDR2 SVGIG (reference sequence). This CDR3 is CAWTPGQAPTYEQYF. CDR3 sequence (DNA): TGTGCCTGGACCCCGGGACAGGCCCCAACCTACGAACAGTACTTC.

V is TRBV9 and J is TRBJ1-1; D is undetermined. The CDR3 is made up of 14 amino acids. V was cut by 4 bases and J by 2 bases, with 12 bases left in between. Germline V gene sequence: CDR1 SGDLS, CDR2 YYNGEE. The CDR3 protein is CASSSGLGNTEAFF. Here the CDR3 DNA reads TGTGCCAGCAGCTCAGGTTTGGGAAACACTGAAGCTTTCTTT. Full variable domain (remainder filled in from reference TRBV9 and TRBJ1-1): DSGVTQTPKHLITATGQRVTLRCSPRSGDLSVYWYQQSLDQGLQFLIQYYNGEERAKGNILERFSAQQFPDLHSELNLSSLELGDSALYFCASSSGLGNTEAFFGQGTRLTVV.